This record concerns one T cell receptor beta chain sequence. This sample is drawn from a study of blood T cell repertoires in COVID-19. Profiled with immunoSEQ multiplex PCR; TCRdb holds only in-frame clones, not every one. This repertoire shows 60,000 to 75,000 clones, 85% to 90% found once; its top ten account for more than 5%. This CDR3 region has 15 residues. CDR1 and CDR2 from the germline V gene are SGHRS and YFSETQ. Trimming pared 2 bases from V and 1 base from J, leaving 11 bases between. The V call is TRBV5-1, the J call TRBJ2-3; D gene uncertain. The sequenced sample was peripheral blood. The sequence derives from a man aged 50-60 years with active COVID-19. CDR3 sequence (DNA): TGCGCCAGCAGCTTAAAAAGTCCGGGCACAGATACGCAGTATTTT. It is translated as CASSLKSPGTDTQYF.